This entry lists 4 T cell receptor beta chains sequenced from one sample in a study of Graves' ophthalmopathy and Graves' hyperthyroidism. Transcripts of RNA were the source for amplifying TCR beta CDR3 regions. HTBI-primed first-round RT-PCR preceded second-round multiplex PCR. From the multiplex PCR reads, TCRdb called clonotypes with MiXCR, one entry per CDR3 protein. The data contain 650,000 to 900,000 distinct CDR3 sequences, roughly two fifths of them singletons. The sample was peripheral blood. These receptors were collected from an adult man with Graves' ophthalmopathy.

Many counts were recorded for this clonotype. This chain links TRBV6-6 with TRBJ1-2; TRBD1 might be the D (5 bases). The CDR3 totals 13 residues. V shed 7 bases and J shed 8 bases, with 17 bases lying between them. Per the germline V gene, CDR1 is MNHNY and CDR2 is SVGAGI (reference sequence). As DNA, the CDR3 is TGTGCCAGCACCAGGGAGGGCGGCCGGGGCTACACCTTC. Amino acids: CASTREGGRGYTF.

V usage is TRBV28 and J usage is TRBJ2-5, with TRBD1 matching 8 bases. With 6 bases clipped from V and 6 bases from J, the junction kept 12 bases outside the gene matches. The CDR3 has 15 amino acids. CDR1 is MDHEN, CDR2 SYDVKM, per germline. The chain's CDR3 is CASRWDRFLDKTQYF. CDR3 in DNA: TGTGCCAGCAGATGGGACAGGTTTTTGGATAAGACCCAGTACTTC.

The V and J genes are TRBV9 and TRBJ2-2; TRBD2 matches at 9 bases. This CDR3 comprises 12 residues. Germline V gene lookup returns CDR1 SGDLS and CDR2 YYNGEE. J lost 7 bases, V lost 6 bases, and 1 base had no gene match. CDR3 protein: CASKAGGGELFF. CDR3 nucleotides: TGTGCCAGCAAAGCGGGGGGCGGGGAGCTGTTTTTT.

This clonotype was seen only once. Mismatch with germline at one junction end may stem from a read error. The chain joins TRBV9 to TRBJ2-7, with D tentatively TRBD2 (6 bases). This CDR3 spans 15 amino acids. Germline-derived CDR1 and CDR2 are SGDLS and YYNGEE. The CDR3 spells CASSLDGSGPSEQYF. CDR3 nucleotides: TGCGCCAGCAGCTTGGATGGTAGCGGACCCTCCGAGCAGTACTTC.